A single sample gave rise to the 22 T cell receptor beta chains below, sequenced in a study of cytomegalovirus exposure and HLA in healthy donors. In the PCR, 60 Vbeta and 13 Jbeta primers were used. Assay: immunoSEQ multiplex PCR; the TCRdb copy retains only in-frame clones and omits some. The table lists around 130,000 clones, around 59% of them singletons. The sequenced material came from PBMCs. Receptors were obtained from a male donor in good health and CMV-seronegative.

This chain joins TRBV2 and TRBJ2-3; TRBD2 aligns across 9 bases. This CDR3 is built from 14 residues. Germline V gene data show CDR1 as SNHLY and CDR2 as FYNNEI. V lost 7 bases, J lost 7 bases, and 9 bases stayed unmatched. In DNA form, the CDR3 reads TGTGCCAGCATTCAACTAGCGGGTTCGTATACGCAGTATTTT. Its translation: CASIQLAGSYTQYF.

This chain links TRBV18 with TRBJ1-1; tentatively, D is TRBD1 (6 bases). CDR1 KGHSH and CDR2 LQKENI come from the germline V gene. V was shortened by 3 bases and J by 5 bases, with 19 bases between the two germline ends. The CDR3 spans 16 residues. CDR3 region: CASSPLGGAILTEAFF. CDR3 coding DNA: TGTGCCAGCTCACCGCTCGGGGGGGCGATTTTGACTGAAGCTTTCTTT.

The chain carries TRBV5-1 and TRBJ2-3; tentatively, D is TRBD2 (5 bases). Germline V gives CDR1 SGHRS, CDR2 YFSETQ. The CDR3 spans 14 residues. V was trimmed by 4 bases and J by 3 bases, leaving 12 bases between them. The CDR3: CASSLTPGTDTQYF. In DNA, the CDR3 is TGCGCCAGCAGCCTGACCCCGGGGACAGATACGCAGTATTTT. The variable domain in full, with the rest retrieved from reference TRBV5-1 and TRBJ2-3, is KAGVTQTPRYLIKTRGQQVTLSCSPISGHRSVSWYQQTPGQGLQFLFEYFSETQRNKGNFPGRFSGRQFSNSRSEMNVSTLELGDSALYLCASSLTPGTDTQYFGPGTRLTVL.

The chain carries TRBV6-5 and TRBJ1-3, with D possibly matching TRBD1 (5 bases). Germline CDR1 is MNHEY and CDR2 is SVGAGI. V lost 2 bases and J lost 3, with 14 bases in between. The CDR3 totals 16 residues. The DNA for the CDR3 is TGTGCCAGCAGTTACGGGGGAGGGAGGGGTGGAAACACCATATATTTT. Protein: CASSYGGGRGGNTIYF.

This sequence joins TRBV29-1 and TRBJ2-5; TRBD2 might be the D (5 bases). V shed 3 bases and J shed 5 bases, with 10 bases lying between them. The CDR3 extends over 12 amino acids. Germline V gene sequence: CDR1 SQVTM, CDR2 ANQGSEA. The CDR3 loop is CSVERARETQYF. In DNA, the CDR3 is TGCAGCGTTGAGCGGGCGCGGGAGACCCAGTACTTC.

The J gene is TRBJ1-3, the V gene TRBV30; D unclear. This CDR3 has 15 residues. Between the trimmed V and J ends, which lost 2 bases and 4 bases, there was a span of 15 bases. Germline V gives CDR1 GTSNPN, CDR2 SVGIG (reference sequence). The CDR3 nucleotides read TGTGCCTGGAGTTCACGATATTCGAGGGGAAACACCATATATTTT. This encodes CAWSSRYSRGNTIYF.

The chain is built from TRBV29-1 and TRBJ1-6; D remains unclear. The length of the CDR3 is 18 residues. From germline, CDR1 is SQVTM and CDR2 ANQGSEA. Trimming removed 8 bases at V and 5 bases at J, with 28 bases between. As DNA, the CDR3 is TGCAGCCCATTGCGCGGAGCTGCAAATCCCAATAATAATTCACCCCTCCACTTT. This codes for CSPLRGAANPNNNSPLHF.

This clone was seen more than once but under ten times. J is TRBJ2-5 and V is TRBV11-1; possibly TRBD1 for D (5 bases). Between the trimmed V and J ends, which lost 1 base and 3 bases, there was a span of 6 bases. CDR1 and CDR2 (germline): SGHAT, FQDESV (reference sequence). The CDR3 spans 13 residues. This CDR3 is CASSLGREETQYF. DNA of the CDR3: TGTGCCAGCAGCTTAGGCAGGGAAGAGACCCAGTACTTC.

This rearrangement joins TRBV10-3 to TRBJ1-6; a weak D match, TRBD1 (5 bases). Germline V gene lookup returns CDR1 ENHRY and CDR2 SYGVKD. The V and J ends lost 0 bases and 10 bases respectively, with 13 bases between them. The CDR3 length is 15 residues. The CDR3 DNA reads TGTGCCATCAGTGAGTCGGGGGGGGAAGGGTCACCCCTCCACTTT. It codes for CAISESGGEGSPLHF.

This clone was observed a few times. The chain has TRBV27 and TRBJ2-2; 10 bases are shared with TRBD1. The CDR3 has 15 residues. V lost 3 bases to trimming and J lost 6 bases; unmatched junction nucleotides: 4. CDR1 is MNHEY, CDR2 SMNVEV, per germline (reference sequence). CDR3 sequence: CASSFRQGAPGELFF. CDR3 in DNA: TGTGCCAGCAGTTTCAGACAGGGGGCTCCCGGGGAGCTGTTTTTT.

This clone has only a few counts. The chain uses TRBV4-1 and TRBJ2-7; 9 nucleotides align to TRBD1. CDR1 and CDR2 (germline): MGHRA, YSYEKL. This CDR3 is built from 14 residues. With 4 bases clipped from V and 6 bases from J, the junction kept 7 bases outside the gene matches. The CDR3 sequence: CASSLPDRGSEQYF. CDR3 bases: TGCGCCAGCAGCCTCCCGGACAGGGGATCCGAGCAGTACTTC.

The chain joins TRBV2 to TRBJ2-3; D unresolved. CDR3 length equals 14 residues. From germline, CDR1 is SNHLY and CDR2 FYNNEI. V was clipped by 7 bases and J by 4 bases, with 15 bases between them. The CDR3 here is CASTDSPSADTQYF. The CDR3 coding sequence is TGTGCCAGCACCGACTCACCATCCGCAGATACGCAGTATTTT.

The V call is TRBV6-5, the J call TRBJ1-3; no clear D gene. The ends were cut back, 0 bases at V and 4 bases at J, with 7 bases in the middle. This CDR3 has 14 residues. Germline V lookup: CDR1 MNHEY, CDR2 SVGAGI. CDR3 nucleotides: TGTGCCAGCAGTTACTCGAGGTCCGGAAACACCATATATTTT. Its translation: CASSYSRSGNTIYF.

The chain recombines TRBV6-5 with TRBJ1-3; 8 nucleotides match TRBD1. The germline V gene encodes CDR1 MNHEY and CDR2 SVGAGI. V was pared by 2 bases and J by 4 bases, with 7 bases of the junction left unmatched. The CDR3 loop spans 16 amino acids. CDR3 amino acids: CASSYGAGGWGNTIYF. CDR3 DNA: TGTGCCAGCAGTTACGGGGCAGGGGGCTGGGGAAACACCATATATTTT.

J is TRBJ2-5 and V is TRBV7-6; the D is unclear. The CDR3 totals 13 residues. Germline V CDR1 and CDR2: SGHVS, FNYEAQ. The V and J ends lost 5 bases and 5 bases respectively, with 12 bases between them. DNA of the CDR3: TGTGCCAGCAGCCCATTAGAGGTGGAGACCCAGTACTTC. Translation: CASSPLEVETQYF.

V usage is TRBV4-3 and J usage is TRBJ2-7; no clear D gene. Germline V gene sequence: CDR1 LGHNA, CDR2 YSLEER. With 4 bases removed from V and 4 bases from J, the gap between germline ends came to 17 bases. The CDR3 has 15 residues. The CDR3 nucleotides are TGCGCCAGCAGCCTAATACTCGACAATTCGTACGAGCAGTACTTC. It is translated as CASSLILDNSYEQYF.

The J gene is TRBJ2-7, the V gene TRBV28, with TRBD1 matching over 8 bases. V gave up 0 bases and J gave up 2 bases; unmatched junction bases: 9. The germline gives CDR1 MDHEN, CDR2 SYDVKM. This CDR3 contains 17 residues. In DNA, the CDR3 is TGTGCCAGCAGTTTATGGATTGTAGGACAGGGCCCCTACGAGCAGTACTTC. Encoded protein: CASSLWIVGQGPYEQYF.

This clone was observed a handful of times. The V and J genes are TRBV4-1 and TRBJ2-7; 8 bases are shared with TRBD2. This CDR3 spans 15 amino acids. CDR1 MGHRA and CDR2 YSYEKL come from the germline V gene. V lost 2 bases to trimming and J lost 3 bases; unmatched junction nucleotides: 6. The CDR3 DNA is TGCGCCAGCAGCCAACCAACTAGCGGACACTACGAGCAGTACTTC. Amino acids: CASSQPTSGHYEQYF.

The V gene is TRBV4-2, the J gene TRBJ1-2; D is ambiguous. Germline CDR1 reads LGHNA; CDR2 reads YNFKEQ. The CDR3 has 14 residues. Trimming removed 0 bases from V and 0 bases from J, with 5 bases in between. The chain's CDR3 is CASSQDPANYGYTF. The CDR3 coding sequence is TGTGCCAGCAGCCAAGATCCAGCTAACTATGGCTACACCTTC.

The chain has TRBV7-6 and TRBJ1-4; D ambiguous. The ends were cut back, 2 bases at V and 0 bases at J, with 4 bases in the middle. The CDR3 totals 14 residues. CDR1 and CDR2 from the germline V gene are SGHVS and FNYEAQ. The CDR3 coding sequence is TGTGCCAGCAGCTTACTTGCAACTAATGAAAAACTGTTTTTT. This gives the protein CASSLLATNEKLFF.

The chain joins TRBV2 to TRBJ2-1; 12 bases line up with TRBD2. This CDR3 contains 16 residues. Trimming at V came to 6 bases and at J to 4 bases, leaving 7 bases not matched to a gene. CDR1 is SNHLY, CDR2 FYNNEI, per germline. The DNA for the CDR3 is TGTGCCAGCAGGGTACGGACTAGCGGGGAATACAATGAGCAGTTCTTC. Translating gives CASRVRTSGEYNEQFF.

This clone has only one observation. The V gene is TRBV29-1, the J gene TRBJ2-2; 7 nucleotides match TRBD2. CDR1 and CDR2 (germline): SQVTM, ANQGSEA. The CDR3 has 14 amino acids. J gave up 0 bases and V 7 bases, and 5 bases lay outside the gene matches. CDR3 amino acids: CSGGGSTNTGELFF. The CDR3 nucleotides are TGCAGCGGGGGGGGGTCCACGAACACCGGGGAGCTGTTTTTT.